This TCR beta chain originates from a study of control samples from healthy donors and cancer patients (dated by TCRdb to about 2020). Libraries were constructed by the immunoSEQ multiplex PCR assay. In TCRdb, the immuneACCESS table is reduced to in-frame sequences with V and J assigned. These tables do not hold every clone; where another copy was compared, an unresolved V gene accounts for under half, and the others remain unexplained. The table for this sample lists 100,000 to 150,000 clones; about 90% of them were counted only once. The ten largest clones represent 2.9% of the sample. V was cut back by 6 bases and J by 4 bases, leaving a gap of 10 bases between them. In the germline V gene, CDR1 corresponds to MDHEN and CDR2 to SYDVKM. Reading from cysteine to phenylalanine, the CDR3 counts 13 amino acids. The entry retains the CDR3 DNA only, 39 bases that are in frame from base 1. As concerns this clone: No cognate antigen has been identified for it. No base quality values were provided; no much bigger clone lies one nucleotide off. The same CDR3 arises from other DNA sequences in this sample as well.

This TCR was sampled from a man aged 60 to 69 in good health. Source material: blood. The rearranged segments are TRBV28 and TRBJ1-3, with no confidently assigned D gene. The nucleotides are TGTGCCAGCAGCCTGTTATCGGGAAACACCATATATTTT. The resulting protein is CASSLLSGNTIYF.